One sample yielded the 16 T cell receptor beta chains listed below, sequenced in a study of OX40 agonist ivuxolimab in advanced cancers. Data came from immunoSEQ multiplex PCR; TCRdb stores just in-frame clones and leaves some out. The table records some 74,000 clones, approximately 82% of them present only once. The sequencing used CD4+ or CD8+ T cells sorted from blood, collected in a trial of the OX40 agonist ivuxolimab. These receptors originate from an adult with an advanced solid tumor such as melanoma, head and neck, liver or kidney cancer.

The chain couples TRBV9 to TRBJ1-2, with D hard to call. Trimming removed 4 bases at V and 8 bases at J, with 12 bases between. The length of the CDR3 is 12 residues. CDR1 SGDLS and CDR2 YYNGEE come from the germline V gene. CDR3 in amino acids: CASSSDLEGYTF. CDR3 DNA sequence: TGTGCCAGCAGCTCAGATTTAGAGGGCTACACCTTC.

This clone was counted a few times. Germline is not matched at one junction end, which may reflect a read error. This rearrangement joins TRBV6-6 to TRBJ1-4, with unresolved D. Germline V gene data show CDR1 as MNHNY and CDR2 as SVGAGI (reference sequence). The CDR3 length is 12 residues. CDR3 in amino acids: CASSYSTSGGSF. As DNA, the CDR3 is TGTGCCAGCAGTTACTCGACGTCAGGTGGTAGTTTT.

V usage is TRBV9 and J usage is TRBJ2-1; 10 bases align to TRBD1. Germline loops: CDR1 SGDLS, CDR2 YYNGEE. V lost 9 bases to trimming and J lost 4 bases; unmatched junction nucleotides: 10. The CDR3 is 15 residues long. The CDR3, as DNA: TGTGCCAACCAGACCGACAGGGGGCGATACAATGAGCAGTTCTTC. Amino acid sequence: CANQTDRGRYNEQFF. The variable domain in full, with the rest retrieved from reference TRBV9 and TRBJ2-1, is DSGVTQTPKHLITATGQRVTLRCSPRSGDLSVYWYQQSLDQGLQFLIQYYNGEERAKGNILERFSAQQFPDLHSELNLSSLELGDSALYFCANQTDRGRYNEQFFGPGTRLTVL.

This clone was detected a few times. J is TRBJ2-2 and V is TRBV6-6, with 8 bases aligning to TRBD1. Germline V gene sequence: CDR1 MNHNY, CDR2 SVGAGI (reference sequence). The ends lost 4 bases at V and 0 bases at J; junction bases unmatched: 1. The CDR3 consists of 15 residues. The CDR3 DNA sequence: TGTGCCAGCAGTTGGGGACAGGCGAACACCGGGGAGCTGTTTTTT. Protein sequence: CASSWGQANTGELFF.

V gene TRBV5-4 combines with J gene TRBJ1-2, with 8 bases lining up with TRBD1. Germline lookup yields CDR1 SGHNT and CDR2 YYREEE (reference sequence). After removal of 2 bases from V and 7 bases from J, the junction contained 7 bases not matched to a gene. This CDR3 is built from 14 residues. The CDR3 loop is CASSFSDRVFGYTF. The CDR3 DNA follows: TGTGCCAGCAGCTTCTCGGACAGGGTTTTTGGCTACACCTTC.

The chain has TRBV5-1 and TRBJ2-3, with 9 positions matching TRBD1. Germline V gene sequence: CDR1 SGHRS, CDR2 YFSETQ. Germline trimming cut 7 bases from V and 1 base from J; bases unmatched to any gene: 4. The CDR3 runs 14 residues. This CDR3 reads CASARQGGTDTQYF. The CDR3 coding sequence is TGCGCCAGCGCCCGACAGGGGGGCACAGATACGCAGTATTTT.

The rearrangement joins TRBV19 to TRBJ1-3; D remains unclear. The CDR3 length is 14 residues. CDR1 is LNHDA and CDR2 is SQIVND in the germline V gene (reference sequence). The V gene lost 6 bases and the J gene lost 4 bases, with 13 bases spanning the gap. CDR3 coding DNA: TGTGCCAGTAGCCCCTGGACCGAAGGAAACACCATATATTTT. Protein sequence: CASSPWTEGNTIYF.

This clone was seen a few times. The chain couples TRBV19 to TRBJ1-2; D uncertain. The V end lost 7 bases, the J end lost 8 bases, and 5 bases lay between the germline ends. Germline loops: CDR1 LNHDA, CDR2 SQIVND (reference sequence). This CDR3 has 9 residues. CDR3 coding DNA: TGTGCCAGTATCAGAGGCTACACCTTC. It encodes CASIRGYTF.

The chain couples TRBV15 to TRBJ2-7; 7 bases match TRBD1. The V gene end was trimmed by 0 bases and the J gene end by 2 bases; junction bases not matched to a gene: 10. There are 17 residues in the CDR3. Germline V lookup: CDR1 LNHNV, CDR2 YYDKDF (reference sequence). CDR3 coding DNA: TGTGCCACCAGCAGAGATAGCCGGACAGGTTTAACCTACGAGCAGTACTTC. Translating it yields CATSRDSRTGLTYEQYF. The full variable domain, rest sourced from reference TRBV15 and TRBJ2-7, is DAMVIQNPRYQVTQFGKPVTLSCSQTLNHNVMYWYQQKSSQAPKLLFHYYDKDFNNEADTPDNFQSRRPNTSFCFLDIRSPGLGDTAMYLCATSRDSRTGLTYEQYFGPGTRLTVT.

This rearrangement joins TRBV7-9 to TRBJ2-2, with D maybe TRBD1 (6 bases). The CDR3 has 15 residues. Germline V lookup: CDR1 SEHNR, CDR2 FQNEAQ (reference sequence). V gave up 3 bases and J gave up 0 bases, with 8 bases separating them. This CDR3 reads CASSFRTANTGELFF. In DNA, the CDR3 is TGTGCCAGCAGCTTTAGGACAGCGAACACCGGGGAGCTGTTTTTT. The variable domain in full, completed from reference TRBV7-9 and TRBJ2-2, reads DTGVSQNPRHKITKRGQNVTFRCDPISEHNRLYWYRQTLGQGPEFLTYFQNEAQLEKSRLLSDRFSAERPKGSFSTLEIQRTEQGDSAMYLCASSFRTANTGELFFGEGSRLTVL.

This chain links TRBV2 with TRBJ1-4, with D maybe TRBD1 (5 bases). The CDR3 contains 13 residues. Germline V gene lookup returns CDR1 SNHLY and CDR2 FYNNEI. V gave up 8 bases and J gave up 7 bases, with 14 bases separating them. CDR3 sequence reads: CASGAARGEKLFF. The CDR3 region has the DNA TGTGCCAGCGGGGCAGCGAGGGGTGAAAAACTGTTTTTT.

The chain is built from TRBV10-3 and TRBJ2-5; no reliable D call. V was cut by 3 bases and J by 10 bases, with 18 bases left in between. Germline assignment: CDR1 ENHRY and CDR2 SYGVKD. The CDR3 extends over 14 amino acids. The DNA of the CDR3 is TGTGCCATCAGTGAAGGGAATTATCAAGTGGACCAGTACTTC. Translation: CAISEGNYQVDQYF.

The CDR3 is CATSLRKGRGNTGELFF. The CDR3 DNA is TGTGCCACCAGCCTACGTAAGGGACGGGGGAACACCGGGGAGCTGTTTTTT. The chain has TRBV15 and TRBJ2-2; the D call may be TRBD1 or TRBD2 (5 bases each). This CDR3 comprises 17 residues. Germline V gene lookup returns CDR1 LNHNV and CDR2 YYDKDF (reference sequence). The V gene lost 5 bases and the J gene lost 1 base, with 17 bases spanning the gap.

J is TRBJ2-6 and V is TRBV27; the D is unclear. CDR3 length: 13 amino acids. Trimming left V 8 bases short and J 0 bases short, with 5 bases between. The V gene's germline CDR1 is MNHEY and CDR2 SMNVEV (reference sequence). For the CDR3, the DNA is TGTGCCAGCGGCCTCTCTGGGGCCAACGTCCTGACTTTC. Amino acids: CASGLSGANVLTF.

CDR3 loop: CASSGTLSTDTQYF. The CDR3 nucleotides are TGTGCCAGCTCGGGGACACTCAGCACAGATACGCAGTATTTT. This chain uses TRBV7-9 with TRBJ2-3; possible D gene TRBD1, 6 bases. The ends were cut back, 8 bases at V and 0 bases at J, with 12 bases in the middle. The length of the CDR3 is 14 residues. The germline gives CDR1 SEHNR, CDR2 FQNEAQ (reference sequence).

The chain employs TRBV5-1 and TRBJ2-7; D remains unclear. V dropped 6 bases and J dropped 1 base, with 14 bases sitting between them. The CDR3 runs 14 residues. Germline V gene data show CDR1 as SGHRS and CDR2 as YFSETQ. Here the CDR3 reads CASTENTASYEQYF. DNA of the CDR3: TGCGCCAGCACCGAAAACACAGCGTCCTACGAGCAGTACTTC.